One sample yielded the 29 T cell receptor beta chains listed below, sequenced in a study of T cell changes during pregnancy in multiple sclerosis. TCRdb's table, derived via immunoSEQ multiplex PCR, lists solely in-frame clones and lacks some. This table has 20,000 to 25,000 clones, 85% to 95% appearing once. The material sequenced was CD8+ T cells from peripheral blood mononuclear cells, taken in the third trimester of pregnancy. These receptors all come from a female donor with multiple sclerosis, enrolled in a pregnancy study.

The chain is built from TRBV7-3 and TRBJ2-3; D possibly corresponds to TRBD2 (5 bases). This CDR3 region has 15 residues. Trimming pared 1 base from V and 4 bases from J, leaving 12 bases between. Per the germline V gene, CDR1 is SGHTA and CDR2 is FQGTGA. The CDR3: CASSLIPSSSDTQYF. CDR3 in DNA: TGTGCCAGCAGCTTAATACCTAGCTCATCAGATACGCAGTATTTT.

The rearrangement uses TRBV7-3 and TRBJ2-3; D gene unclear. The CDR3 runs 15 residues. Trimming left V 0 bases short and J 2 bases short, with 9 bases between. Germline V gene data show CDR1 as SGHTA and CDR2 as FQGTGA. The CDR3 DNA is TGTGCCAGCAGCTTAACTATGCGTCCCACAGATACGCAGTATTTT. Translating it yields CASSLTMRPTDTQYF.

The chain couples TRBV7-8 to TRBJ2-7; 7 bases are shared with TRBD1. CDR1 and CDR2 (germline): SGHVS, FQNEAQ. Germline trimming cut 3 bases from V and 3 bases from J; bases unmatched to any gene: 2. CDR3 length equals 13 residues. CDR3 nucleotides: TGTGCCAGCAGCTTTCGGGACAGCTACGAGCAGTACTTC. It codes for CASSFRDSYEQYF.

The rearrangement uses TRBV15 and TRBJ1-2; D possibly corresponds to TRBD1 (5 bases). The CDR3 contains 13 residues. The germline V and J ends were trimmed by 1 base and 7 bases, with 10 bases remaining between them. Germline V gene data show CDR1 as LNHNV and CDR2 as YYDKDF (reference sequence). The CDR3 DNA is TGTGCCACCAGCAGAGTAGCGGGGGGTGGCTACACCTTC. Translation gives CATSRVAGGGYTF. Complete variable domain (other parts from reference TRBV15 and TRBJ1-2): DAMVIQNPRYQVTQFGKPVTLSCSQTLNHNVMYWYQQKSSQAPKLLFHYYDKDFNNEADTPDNFQSRRPNTSFCFLDIRSPGLGDTAMYLCATSRVAGGGYTFGSGTRLTVV.

The table lists this clone with a few counts. The chain is built from TRBV6-4 and TRBJ2-1; 11 nucleotides agree with TRBD2. V lost 2 bases, J lost 6 bases, and 0 bases stayed unmatched. The CDR3 has 14 residues. Per the germline V gene, CDR1 is MRHNA and CDR2 is SNTAGT. CDR3 DNA: TGTGCCAGCAGTGACGGGACTAGCGGCAATGAGCAGTTCTTC. It specifies CASSDGTSGNEQFF.

The chain combines TRBV2 with TRBJ2-3; the D gene is possibly TRBD2 (5 bases). V lost 6 bases to trimming and J lost 2 bases, with 15 bases between them. The CDR3 covers 15 residues. Germline V lookup: CDR1 SNHLY, CDR2 FYNNEI. The CDR3 coding sequence is TGTGCCAGCAGCGAGTCTGGGAGTCCCACAGATACGCAGTATTTT. Residues: CASSESGSPTDTQYF.

Here the CDR3 DNA reads TGTGCCAGCATGTTACTAGCGGTCTCGAACACCGGGGAGCTGTTTTTT. This sequence encodes CASMLLAVSNTGELFF. This rearrangement joins TRBV28 to TRBJ2-2, with 8 bases aligning to TRBD2. Germline lookup yields CDR1 MDHEN and CDR2 SYDVKM. The CDR3 length is 16 residues. With 7 bases clipped from V and 0 bases from J, the junction kept 7 bases outside the gene matches.

This chain connects TRBV4-3 to TRBJ1-2, with 8 bases fitting TRBD1. Germline CDR1 reads LGHNA; CDR2 reads YSLEER. V gave up 0 bases and J gave up 5 bases; unmatched junction bases: 8. The CDR3 length is 16 residues. In DNA, the CDR3 is TGCGCCAGCAGCCAAGACAGACAGGGGAGGATATATGGCTACACCTTC. It is translated as CASSQDRQGRIYGYTF.

This chain uses TRBV6-5 with TRBJ1-5, with D possibly being TRBD1 (5 bases). V lost 2 bases to trimming and J lost 1 base, with 6 bases between them. In germline, CDR1 is MNHEY, CDR2 SVGAGI. The CDR3 totals 14 residues. The CDR3: CASSYGGSNQPQHF. CDR3 coding DNA: TGTGCCAGCAGTTACGGGGGGAGCAATCAGCCCCAGCATTTT.

This sequence joins TRBV9 and TRBJ1-2; no reliable D call. Germline CDR1 SGDLS, CDR2 YYNGEE. V was shortened by 4 bases and J by 4 bases, with 8 bases between the two germline ends. This CDR3 comprises 12 residues. CDR3 in DNA: TGTGCCAGCAGCCTAAATTCCTATGGCTACACCTTC. This sequence encodes CASSLNSYGYTF. Looking up the rest from reference TRBV9 and TRBJ1-2 gives the full variable domain: DSGVTQTPKHLITATGQRVTLRCSPRSGDLSVYWYQQSLDQGLQFLIQYYNGEERAKGNILERFSAQQFPDLHSELNLSSLELGDSALYFCASSLNSYGYTFGSGTRLTVV.

This clone has just one count. The chain has TRBV7-2 and TRBJ2-2, with TRBD2 matching 12 bases. Per germline, CDR1 SGHTA and CDR2 FQGNSA. V dropped 2 bases and J dropped 4; count of bases not matched to a gene: 11. The CDR3 covers 19 residues. The CDR3 DNA sequence: TGTGCCAGCAGCTTAAAGGGAGGGCTAGCGGGGGGGGTCACCGGGGAGCTGTTTTTT. Its translation is CASSLKGGLAGGVTGELFF.

In its sample, this clone is medium-sized. The V gene is TRBV9, the J gene TRBJ2-5; 7 nucleotides match TRBD1. Germline V CDR1 and CDR2: SGDLS, YYNGEE. CDR3 size: 14 residues. Unmatched junction bases numbered 4, after V lost 0 bases and J lost 5 bases. The CDR3 DNA sequence: TGTGCCAGCAGCGTAGCATACAGGGGTGAGACCCAGTACTTC. Translated: CASSVAYRGETQYF. Together with reference TRBV9 and TRBJ2-5, the CDR3 gives the full variable domain: DSGVTQTPKHLITATGQRVTLRCSPRSGDLSVYWYQQSLDQGLQFLIQYYNGEERAKGNILERFSAQQFPDLHSELNLSSLELGDSALYFCASSVAYRGETQYFGPGTRLLVL.

This clone was observed a few times. This chain connects TRBV29-1 to TRBJ1-4, with 7 nucleotides matching TRBD1. J lost 2 bases, V lost 1 base, and 1 base had no gene match. CDR1 is SQVTM and CDR2 is ANQGSEA in the germline V gene. This CDR3 spans 14 amino acids. The CDR3, as DNA: TGCAGCGTTGAAGCAGGGGGTACTAATGAAAAACTGTTTTTT. The encoded protein is CSVEAGGTNEKLFF.

The chain has TRBV4-1 and TRBJ2-6; D is unclear. Per the germline V gene, CDR1 is MGHRA and CDR2 is YSYEKL. The CDR3 extends over 17 amino acids. Trimming took 0 bases from V and 2 from J, leaving 11 bases between them. CDR3 region: CASSQDKKQPGANVLTF. The CDR3 DNA sequence: TGCGCCAGCAGCCAAGATAAGAAACAGCCTGGGGCCAACGTCCTGACTTTC.

The chain combines TRBV14 with TRBJ2-7, with TRBD1 identical over 8 bases. Trimming removed 1 base from V and 4 bases from J; junction bases left unmatched: 3. This CDR3 has 14 amino acids. Looked up from germline, CDR1 is SGHDN and CDR2 is FVKESK. The CDR3 coding sequence is TGTGCCAGCAGCCAAGGGACAGGGAATTACGAGCAGTACTTC. Its protein is CASSQGTGNYEQYF.

The V gene is TRBV29-1, the J gene TRBJ1-5; D ambiguous. V was shortened by 3 bases and J by 0 bases, with 9 bases between the two germline ends. The CDR3 totals 14 residues. The germline gives CDR1 SQVTM, CDR2 ANQGSEA. CDR3 in amino acids: CSVERASSNQPQHF. The DNA for the CDR3 is TGCAGCGTTGAGAGGGCATCTAGCAATCAGCCCCAGCATTTT.

The chain is built from TRBV5-4 and TRBJ2-7, with 13 bases lining up with TRBD2. The V gene's germline CDR1 is SGHNT and CDR2 YYREEE (reference sequence). Trimming cost V 0 bases and J 2 bases; bases outside gene matches: 5. CDR3 length equals 17 residues. CDR3 nucleotides: TGTGCCAGCAGCTTGGGACTAGCGGGGGGCAGACCCTACGAGCAGTACTTC. Translation: CASSLGLAGGRPYEQYF.

This clone was observed a few times. This chain uses TRBV27 with TRBJ1-1; tentative D call: TRBD1 (5 bases). Trimming removed 3 bases at V and 6 bases at J, with 14 bases between. Germline CDR1 MNHEY, CDR2 SMNVEV (reference sequence). This CDR3 region has 14 residues. The CDR3 region is CASSLEGSHAEAFF. CDR3 DNA sequence: TGTGCCAGCAGTTTGGAGGGGAGTCACGCTGAAGCTTTCTTT.

V usage is TRBV7-8 and J usage is TRBJ2-7; 9 nucleotides line up with TRBD2. The germline CDR1 and CDR2 sequences are SGHVS and FQNEAQ. The V and J ends lost 3 bases and 3 bases, in that order; junction bases with no gene match: 3. The CDR3 covers 14 residues. The DNA for the CDR3 is TGTGCCAGCAGCTTGGGCGGGAGGGTCTACGAGCAGTACTTC. Translated, it gives CASSLGGRVYEQYF.

The chain recombines TRBV27 with TRBJ2-1; the D gene is possibly TRBD1 (6 bases). The V and J ends lost 3 bases and 10 bases respectively, with 13 bases between them. This CDR3 has 13 amino acids. Per the germline V gene, CDR1 is MNHEY and CDR2 is SMNVEV (reference sequence). Written as DNA, the CDR3 is TGTGCCAGCAGTTTGCAGGGGCCTGGGGAGCAGTTCTTC. Translation: CASSLQGPGEQFF.

This rearrangement joins TRBV7-6 to TRBJ1-3; 7 bases fit TRBD1. The CDR3 has 16 residues. Germline V lookup: CDR1 SGHVS, CDR2 FNYEAQ. V gave up 5 bases and J gave up 0 bases; unmatched junction bases: 7. The CDR3 loop is CASSPRGQDSGNTIYF. The CDR3 DNA is TGTGCCAGCAGCCCAAGGGGGCAGGACTCTGGAAACACCATATATTTT.

CDR3 sequence reads: CASSVSGGATDTQYF. The CDR3 coding sequence is TGTGCCAGCAGCGTAAGCGGGGGGGCAACAGATACGCAGTATTTT. The chain couples TRBV9 to TRBJ2-3, with TRBD2 identical over 10 bases. Trimming cost V 1 base and J 3 bases; bases outside gene matches: 2. This CDR3 is built from 15 residues. Looked up from germline, CDR1 is SGDLS and CDR2 is YYNGEE.

In this sample, this clone turned up once. The CDR3 spells CASCNPTGGVNQPQHF. The CDR3 DNA reads TGTGCCAGCTGCAACCCAACGGGGGGGGTTAATCAGCCCCAGCATTTT. The V gene is TRBV28, the J gene TRBJ1-5; the D gene is possibly TRBD1 (5 bases). V was shortened by 8 bases and J by 4 bases, with 21 bases between the two germline ends. Germline CDR1 and CDR2: MDHEN and SYDVKM. The CDR3 loop spans 16 amino acids.

The V and J genes are TRBV9 and TRBJ2-2; the D is unclear. The CDR3 runs 13 residues. V lost 2 bases and J 6 bases, leaving 8 bases between the germline ends. In germline, CDR1 is SGDLS, CDR2 YYNGEE. CDR3 loop: CASSVPLSGELFF. CDR3 in DNA: TGTGCCAGCAGCGTTCCCCTCTCCGGGGAGCTGTTTTTT.

The rearrangement uses TRBV28 and TRBJ1-1; no reliable D call. This CDR3 has 13 residues. V lost 3 bases and J 4 bases, leaving 9 bases between the germline ends. Germline values: CDR1 MDHEN, CDR2 SYDVKM. The CDR3 loop reads CASSFRGSTEAFF. CDR3 in DNA: TGTGCCAGCAGTTTCCGGGGATCCACTGAAGCTTTCTTT.

The V call is TRBV2, the J call TRBJ2-1; weak D call: TRBD1 (6 bases). V was pared by 6 bases and J by 4 bases, with 16 bases between. Germline V gene lookup returns CDR1 SNHLY and CDR2 FYNNEI. The CDR3 is 15 amino acids. Written as DNA, the CDR3 is TGTGCCAGCAGCCCTTTGGCAGGGGCTTACAATGAGCAGTTCTTC. It yields the protein CASSPLAGAYNEQFF.

The J gene is TRBJ1-1, the V gene TRBV7-2; TRBD1 is a possible D gene (6 bases). Trimming took off 5 bases at V and 7 bases at J, with 14 bases between the two ends. Germline-derived CDR1 and CDR2 are SGHTA and FQGNSA. This CDR3 has 13 amino acids. In DNA form, the CDR3 reads TGTGCCAGCAGCCCACCAGGGGCTGGTGAAGCTTTCTTT. This translates into CASSPPGAGEAFF.

The rearrangement joins TRBV30 to TRBJ2-1; D remains ambiguous. The CDR3 is made up of 14 amino acids. V was pared by 3 bases and J by 0 bases, with 9 bases between. Germline V gene sequence: CDR1 GTSNPN, CDR2 SVGIG (reference sequence). The CDR3 DNA reads as TGTGCCTGGAGCCCCGATAGCTCCTACAATGAGCAGTTCTTC. The encoded protein is CAWSPDSSYNEQFF. The full variable domain, completed using reference TRBV30 and TRBJ2-1, is SQTIHQWPATLVQPVGSPLSLECTVEGTSNPNLYWYRQAAGRGLQLLFYSVGIGQISSEVPQNLSASRPQDRQFILSSKKLLLSDSGFYLCAWSPDSSYNEQFFGPGTRLTVL.

The V gene is TRBV15, the J gene TRBJ1-2, with D perhaps TRBD1 (5 bases). Germline values: CDR1 LNHNV, CDR2 YYDKDF (reference sequence). This CDR3 region has 13 residues. Trimming pared 5 bases from V and 3 bases from J, leaving 10 bases between. Written as DNA, the CDR3 is TGTGCCACCAGCGGGGAAGGGGACTATGGCTACACCTTC. Its protein is CATSGEGDYGYTF.